Sequencing of this T cell receptor (beta chain) was carried out in a study of T cells in Graves' hyperthyroidism and ophthalmopathy. Amplified TCR beta CDR3 regions derived from RNA transcripts. HTBI primers were used for first-round RT-PCR of the TCR CDR3. TCRdb reprocessed the multiplex PCR reads via MiXCR and lists one record per CDR3 protein. Here the sample spans approximately 400,000 distinct CDR3 sequences, about 18% being singletons. This clonotype was seen more than once but under ten times. This CDR3 contains 15 residues. Trimming took off 1 base at V and 1 base at J, with 10 bases between the two ends. The germline gives CDR1 SGHRS, CDR2 YFSETQ.

Material: blood. The gene calls are TRBV5-1 and TRBJ2-3; D may match TRBD1 or TRBD2 (6 bases each). The clonotype originates from a man between 18 and 29 years old with Graves' ophthalmopathy. CDR3 DNA sequence: TGCGCCAGCAGCTTGCTGGGGGGCGGCACAGATACGCAGTATTTT. Residues: CASSLLGGGTDTQYF. Variable domain in full (rest from reference TRBV5-1 and TRBJ2-3): KAGVTQTPRYLIKTRGQQVTLSCSPISGHRSVSWYQQTPGQGLQFLFEYFSETQRNKGNFPGRFSGRQFSNSRSEMNVSTLELGDSALYLCASSLLGGGTDTQYFGPGTRLTVL.